Below, 21 T cell receptor beta chains from the same sample are listed, as sequenced in a study of T cells in Graves' hyperthyroidism and ophthalmopathy (dated by TCRdb to the late 2010s). The receptor library was made with multiplex PCR. TCRdb records Illumina HiSeq 2000 as the sequencer. TCR beta CDR3 regions were amplified from RNA transcripts. For the first round of RT-PCR on the TCR CDR3, the HTBI primer set was used together with the Qiagen OneStep RT-PCR kit. TCRdb cleaned the public reads at Q25 with fastp, built clones with MiXCR and kept in-frame beta chains. Every distinct CDR3 protein forms one entry, paired with its most common genes and DNA. This sample comprises roughly 500,000 distinct CDR3 sequences, approximately 15% of them detected only once. About 5.8% of the sample belongs to the ten largest clones. The sample comprised blood. Every receptor here comes from a woman in her twenties or thirties with Graves' hyperthyroidism that later progressed to Graves' ophthalmopathy.

Notes on this clonotype: A much larger clone differs from this one at a single base, so this may be a read error. The chain has TRBV5-1 and TRBJ1-1; 7 bases agree with TRBD1. The CDR3 is made up of 13 amino acids. Germline V gene sequence: CDR1 SGHRS, CDR2 YFSETQ. The DNA of the CDR3 is TGCGCCAGCAGCTTGGCCCGGGACAGAGAAGGTTTCTTT. As protein: CASSLARDREGFF.

J is TRBJ2-7 and V is TRBV14; D gene unclear. Germline CDR1 and CDR2: SGHDN and FVKESK. Trimming removed 0 bases from V and 5 bases from J, with 11 bases in between. The CDR3 contains 14 residues. The CDR3, as DNA: TGTGCCAGCAGCCAAGATAGTCCTCGGGACGAGCAGTACTTC. This gives the protein CASSQDSPRDEQYF.

This clonotype was seen ten or more times. The chain couples TRBV28 to TRBJ2-7; D possibly corresponds to TRBD2 (5 bases). CDR1 and CDR2 from the germline V gene are MDHEN and SYDVKM. V dropped 2 bases and J dropped 2 bases, with 7 bases sitting between them. This CDR3 comprises 13 residues. The CDR3 region has the DNA TGTGCCAGCAGTTTAATGGGAGCCTACGAGCAGTACTTC. Encoded protein: CASSLMGAYEQYF.

This clonotype was counted ten times or more. The V and J genes are TRBV18 and TRBJ2-2, with D possibly TRBD1 on 6 matching bases. Trimming pared 1 base from V and 1 base from J, leaving 7 bases between. Germline loops: CDR1 KGHSH, CDR2 LQKENI. The CDR3 extends over 15 amino acids. The CDR3 nucleotides read TGTGCCAGCTCACCACAGGGACAGAACACCGGGGAGCTGTTTTTT. Translating it yields CASSPQGQNTGELFF.

CDR3 region: CATFGGTYEQYF. CDR3 bases: TGTGCCACCTTTGGAGGAACCTACGAGCAGTACTTC. The chain carries TRBV19 and TRBJ2-7, with D tentatively TRBD2 (5 bases). The CDR3 is made up of 12 amino acids. Trimming pared 10 bases from V and 2 bases from J, leaving 12 bases between. CDR1 and CDR2 from the germline V gene are LNHDA and SQIVND (reference sequence).

At least ten counts were recorded for this clonotype. The chain uses TRBV27 and TRBJ1-1; D perhaps matches TRBD1 (5 bases). The CDR3 spans 14 residues. CDR1 and CDR2 from the germline V gene are MNHEY and SMNVEV (reference sequence). V shed 8 bases and J shed 3 bases, with 16 bases lying between them. The CDR3 sequence is CASASPGFDTEAFF. The CDR3, as DNA: TGTGCCAGCGCTTCGCCAGGGTTTGACACTGAAGCTTTCTTT.

This clonotype has at least ten counts. J is TRBJ1-1 and V is TRBV3-1, with 7 positions matching TRBD1. V was clipped by 7 bases and J by 6 bases; unmatched bases: 8. The length of the CDR3 is 13 residues. In germline, CDR1 is LGHDT, CDR2 YNNKEL (reference sequence). The CDR3 loop reads CASTRDRRAEAFF. Here the CDR3 DNA reads TGTGCCAGCACCCGGGACAGAAGGGCTGAAGCTTTCTTT.

The rearrangement links TRBV3-1 to TRBJ1-1; tentative D call: TRBD1 (5 bases). The germline V and J ends were trimmed by 4 bases and 0 bases, with 12 bases remaining between them. Per the germline V gene, CDR1 is LGHDT and CDR2 is YNNKEL (reference sequence). The CDR3 is 15 residues long. The DNA for the CDR3 is TGTGCCAGCAGCCTCCTCGGGGCAATGAACACTGAAGCTTTCTTT. It specifies CASSLLGAMNTEAFF.

The chain links TRBV5-4 to TRBJ2-7; D assignment may be TRBD1 or TRBD2 (5 bases each). The germline gives CDR1 SGHNT, CDR2 YYREEE (reference sequence). The CDR3 sequence is 14 residues long. Between the trimmed V and J ends, which lost 2 bases and 4 bases, there was a span of 13 bases. CDR3 coding DNA: TGTGCCAGCAGCTTTGGGGGAGATTGGTACGAGCAGTACTTC. Its translation: CASSFGGDWYEQYF.

In this sample, this clonotype turned up many times. V usage is TRBV27 and J usage is TRBJ2-1; perhaps TRBD2 as D (5 bases). CDR3 size: 15 residues. Trimming removed 5 bases at V and 7 bases at J, with 18 bases between. Germline values: CDR1 MNHEY, CDR2 SMNVEV (reference sequence). CDR3 coding DNA: TGTGCCAGCAGTCCTACAGACCTAGCCGCTAATGAGCAGTTCTTC. Protein product: CASSPTDLAANEQFF.

This clonotype appeared many times. The rearrangement uses TRBV12-3 or TRBV12-4 and TRBJ2-5; 7 bases align to TRBD2. With 5 bases clipped from V and 2 bases from J, the junction kept 8 bases outside the gene matches. This CDR3 is 15 amino acids long. The CDR3 loop reads CASSTTSLFQETQYF. CDR3 coding DNA: TGTGCCAGCAGTACGACTAGCCTTTTTCAAGAGACCCAGTACTTC.

This clonotype was counted ten times or more. The gene calls are TRBV6-1 and TRBJ1-5; D may be TRBD1 (6 bases). This CDR3 has 15 residues. Germline CDR1 and CDR2: MNHNS and SASEGT. V lost 5 bases, J lost 0 bases, and 11 bases lay in between. In nucleotides, the CDR3 is TGTGCCAGCAGTCGACAGGTCTATAGCAATCAGCCCCAGCATTTT. Its protein is CASSRQVYSNQPQHF.

This clonotype was counted only a few times. V is TRBV4-3 and J is TRBJ1-2; 7 nucleotides line up with TRBD1. The CDR3 has 14 amino acids. Germline assignment: CDR1 LGHNA and CDR2 YSLEER. The J segment lost 13 bases and the V segment lost 0 bases, leaving 11 bases of the junction unmatched. Here the CDR3 DNA reads TGCGCCAGCAGCCAAGAAGAGGGCGGACAGGTATCCACCTTC. Translated, it gives CASSQEEGGQVSTF.

This clonotype was seen a handful of times. The gene calls are TRBV30 and TRBJ2-1, with 7 bases fitting TRBD2. The V segment lost 7 bases and the J segment 6 bases; nucleotides outside the gene matches: 9. This CDR3 region has 13 residues. The V gene's germline CDR1 is GTSNPN and CDR2 SVGIG (reference sequence). The CDR3, as DNA: TGTGCCTATACTAGCGACAACGGCAATGAGCAGTTCTTC. This gives the protein CAYTSDNGNEQFF.

V usage is TRBV18 and J usage is TRBJ2-2; maybe TRBD1 (6 bases). The CDR3 length is 16 residues. The V gene lost 1 base and the J gene lost 1 base, with 10 bases spanning the gap. CDR1 and CDR2 (germline): KGHSH, LQKENI. The CDR3 loop is CASSPQGHVNTGELFF. The CDR3 DNA reads as TGTGCCAGCTCACCACAGGGACACGTGAACACCGGGGAGCTGTTTTTT. Combining the CDR3 with reference TRBV18 and TRBJ2-2 gives the whole variable domain NAGVMQNPRHLVRRRGQEARLRCSPMKGHSHVYWYRQLPEEGLKFMVYLQKENIIDESGMPKERFSAEFPKEGPSILRIQQVVRGDSAAYFCASSPQGHVNTGELFFGEGSRLTVL.

This clonotype was picked up many times. A read error may account for a junction end that differs from germline. The gene calls are TRBV10-3 and TRBJ2-7; 10 bases line up with TRBD2. From germline, CDR1 is ENHRY and CDR2 SYGVKD. The CDR3 loop spans 18 amino acids. CDR3 sequence reads: CAISEYFGASGRSYEQYF. The DNA for the CDR3 is TGTGCCATCAGCGAGTACTTCGGAGCTAGCGGGAGATCCTACGAGCAGTACTTC.

This clonotype occurred many times. The rearrangement joins TRBV3-1 to TRBJ2-1, with 11 bases identical to TRBD2. Germline loops: CDR1 LGHDT, CDR2 YNNKEL (reference sequence). J lost 6 bases, V lost 0 bases, and 4 bases had no gene match. The CDR3 is made up of 16 amino acids. CDR3 region: CASSQEQLAGVNEQFF. CDR3 sequence (DNA): TGTGCCAGCAGCCAAGAACAACTAGCGGGGGTCAATGAGCAGTTCTTC.

This clonotype was seen at least ten times. This sequence joins TRBV11-2 and TRBJ2-2; D not resolved. V was pared by 1 base and J by 2 bases, with 8 bases between. Germline V lookup: CDR1 SGHAT, CDR2 FQNNGV. The CDR3 runs 15 residues. The CDR3 is CASSLVYLNTGELFF. The CDR3 nucleotides are TGTGCCAGCAGCTTAGTTTACCTAAACACCGGGGAGCTGTTTTTT.

This clonotype was recorded at least ten times. The rearrangement joins TRBV20-1 to TRBJ2-3; possible D gene TRBD2, 5 bases. From germline, CDR1 is DFQATT and CDR2 SNEGSKA (reference sequence). The CDR3 runs to 14 residues. The V gene lost 5 bases and the J gene lost 2 bases, with 14 bases spanning the gap. CDR3 protein: CSAGSPQSTDTQYF. The CDR3 DNA follows: TGCAGTGCTGGGAGTCCACAGTCCACAGATACGCAGTATTTT.

Many counts were recorded for this clonotype. V usage is TRBV12-3 or TRBV12-4 and J usage is TRBJ1-1, with a possible D match to TRBD1 (6 bases). Between the trimmed V and J ends, which lost 6 bases and 5 bases, there was a span of 10 bases. The CDR3 has 12 amino acids. CDR3 coding DNA: TGTGCCAGCAGCCTCCAGGGGACTGAAGCTTTCTTT. Its translation: CASSLQGTEAFF.

The genes are TRBV12-3 or TRBV12-4 and TRBJ2-7, with 8 bases that match TRBD1. The CDR3 spans 13 residues. V was pared by 6 bases and J by 2 bases, with 3 bases of the junction left unmatched. In DNA, the CDR3 is TGTGCCAGCAGCCAGGGGGCGACCTACGAGCAGTACTTC. Amino acid sequence: CASSQGATYEQYF.